This record covers a single TCR beta chain. What it recognizes is unknown. TCRdb keeps only in-frame clones here, not all; method: immunoSEQ multiplex PCR. The data hold about 20,000 clones, with 88% observed a single time. This entry belongs to a study of T cells in localized non-small cell lung cancer. Overall study results and limits: Prolonged overall survival went with higher T cell density in the blood. Appearances in adjacent lung were noted for a median around 55 of the top 100 tumor clones. Because researchers sequenced only one region of the tumor, heterogeneity is still possible.

This CDR3 region has 14 residues. The ends lost 3 bases at V and 2 bases at J; junction bases unmatched: 4. In germline, CDR1 is GTSNPN, CDR2 SVGIG (reference sequence). Sequences were derived from PBMCs, sampled before any cancer treatment. This rearrangement joins TRBV30 to TRBJ2-3, with 8 bases lining up with TRBD2. This TCR was sampled from a man aged 40 to 75 with stage II squamous cell lung carcinoma. The CDR3 bases are TGTGCCTGGAGGGATAGCGGGGACACAGATACGCAGTATTTT. It codes for CAWRDSGDTDTQYF.